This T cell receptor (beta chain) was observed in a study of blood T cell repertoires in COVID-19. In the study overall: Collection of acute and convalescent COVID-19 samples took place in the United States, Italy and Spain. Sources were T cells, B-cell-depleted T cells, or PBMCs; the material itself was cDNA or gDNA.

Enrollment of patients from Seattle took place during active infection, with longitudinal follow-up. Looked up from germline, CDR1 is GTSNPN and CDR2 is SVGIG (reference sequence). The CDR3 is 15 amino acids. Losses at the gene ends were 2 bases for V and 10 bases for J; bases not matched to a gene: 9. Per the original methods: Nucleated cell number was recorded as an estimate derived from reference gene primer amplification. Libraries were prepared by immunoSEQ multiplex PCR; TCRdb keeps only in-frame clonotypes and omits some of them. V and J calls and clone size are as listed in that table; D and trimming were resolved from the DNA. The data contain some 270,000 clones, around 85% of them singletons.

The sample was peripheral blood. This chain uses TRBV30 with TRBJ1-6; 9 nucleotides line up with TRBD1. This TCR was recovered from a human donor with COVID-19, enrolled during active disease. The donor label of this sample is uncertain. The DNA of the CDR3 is TGTGCCTGGAGTCTAACAGGGGGCGCAGGATCACCCCTCCACTTT. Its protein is CAWSLTGGAGSPLHF.